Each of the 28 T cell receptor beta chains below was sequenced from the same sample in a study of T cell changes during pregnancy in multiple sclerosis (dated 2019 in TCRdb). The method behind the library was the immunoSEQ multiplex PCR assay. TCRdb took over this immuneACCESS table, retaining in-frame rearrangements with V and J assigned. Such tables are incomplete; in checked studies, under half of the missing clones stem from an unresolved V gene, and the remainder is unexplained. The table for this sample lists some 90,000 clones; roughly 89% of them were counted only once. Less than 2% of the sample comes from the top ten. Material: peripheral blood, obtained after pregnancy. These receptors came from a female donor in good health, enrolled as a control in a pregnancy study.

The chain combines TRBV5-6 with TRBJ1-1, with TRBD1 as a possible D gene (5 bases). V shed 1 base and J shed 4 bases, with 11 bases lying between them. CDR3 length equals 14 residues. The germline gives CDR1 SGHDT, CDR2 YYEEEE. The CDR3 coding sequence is TGTGCCAGCAGCTTGTCCGGGACTCTCACTGAAGCTTTCTTT. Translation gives CASSLSGTLTEAFF. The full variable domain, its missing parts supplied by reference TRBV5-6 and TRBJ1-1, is DAGVTQSPTHLIKTRGQQVTLRCSPKSGHDTVSWYQQALGQGPQFIFQYYEEEERQRGNFPDRFSGHQFPNYSSELNVNALLLGDSALYLCASSLSGTLTEAFFGQGTRLTVV.

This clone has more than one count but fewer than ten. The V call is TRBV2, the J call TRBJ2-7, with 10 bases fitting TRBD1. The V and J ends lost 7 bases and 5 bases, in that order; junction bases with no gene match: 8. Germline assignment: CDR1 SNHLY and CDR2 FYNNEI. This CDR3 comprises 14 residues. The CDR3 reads CASIGTGAGHEQYF. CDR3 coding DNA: TGTGCCAGCATTGGGACAGGGGCGGGGCACGAGCAGTACTTC.

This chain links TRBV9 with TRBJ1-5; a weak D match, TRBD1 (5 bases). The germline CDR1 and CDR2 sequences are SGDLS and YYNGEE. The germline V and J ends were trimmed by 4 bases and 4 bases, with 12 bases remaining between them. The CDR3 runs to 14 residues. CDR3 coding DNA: TGTGCCAGCAGCCCCGCCGGGGGAAATCAGCCCCAGCATTTT. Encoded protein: CASSPAGGNQPQHF. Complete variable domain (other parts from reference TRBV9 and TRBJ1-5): DSGVTQTPKHLITATGQRVTLRCSPRSGDLSVYWYQQSLDQGLQFLIQYYNGEERAKGNILERFSAQQFPDLHSELNLSSLELGDSALYFCASSPAGGNQPQHFGDGTRLSIL.

The CDR3 here is CASGRQGATDTQYF. The DNA of the CDR3 is TGTGCTAGTGGTAGACAGGGGGCAACAGATACGCAGTATTTT. The rearrangement uses TRBV12-5 and TRBJ2-3, with 10 nucleotides matching TRBD1. The germline V gene encodes CDR1 LGHNT and CDR2 FRNRAP. V was pared by 5 bases and J by 3 bases, with 2 bases of the junction left unmatched. The CDR3 covers 14 residues.

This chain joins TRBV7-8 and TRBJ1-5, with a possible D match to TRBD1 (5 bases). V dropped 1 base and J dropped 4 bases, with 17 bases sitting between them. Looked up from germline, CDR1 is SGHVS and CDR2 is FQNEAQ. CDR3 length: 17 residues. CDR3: CASSLERGWEGNQPQHF. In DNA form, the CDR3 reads TGTGCCAGCAGCTTAGAACGGGGGTGGGAGGGGAATCAGCCCCAGCATTTT.

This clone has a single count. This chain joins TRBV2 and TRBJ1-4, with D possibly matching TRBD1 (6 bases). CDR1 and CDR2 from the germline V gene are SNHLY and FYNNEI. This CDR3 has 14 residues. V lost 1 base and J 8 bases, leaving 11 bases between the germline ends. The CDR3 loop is CASSEDRVGEKLFF. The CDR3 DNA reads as TGTGCCAGCAGTGAAGACAGGGTCGGGGAAAAACTGTTTTTT.

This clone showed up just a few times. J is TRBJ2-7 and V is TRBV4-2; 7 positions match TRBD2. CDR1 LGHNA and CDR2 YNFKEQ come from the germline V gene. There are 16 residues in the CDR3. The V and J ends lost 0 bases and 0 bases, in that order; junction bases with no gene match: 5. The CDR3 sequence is CASSQDLGGGSYEQYF. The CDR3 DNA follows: TGTGCCAGCAGCCAAGATCTGGGGGGGGGCTCCTACGAGCAGTACTTC.

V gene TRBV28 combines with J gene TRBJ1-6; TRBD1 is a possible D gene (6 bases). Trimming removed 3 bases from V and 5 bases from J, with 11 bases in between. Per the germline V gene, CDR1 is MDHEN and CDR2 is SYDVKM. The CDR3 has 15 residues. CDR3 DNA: TGTGCCAGCAGTTTTCGGACAGACGATAATTCACCCCTCCACTTT. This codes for CASSFRTDDNSPLHF.

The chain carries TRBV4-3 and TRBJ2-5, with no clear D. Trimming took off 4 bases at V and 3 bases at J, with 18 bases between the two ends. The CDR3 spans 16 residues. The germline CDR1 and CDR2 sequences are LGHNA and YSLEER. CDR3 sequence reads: CASSPSAYSEEETQYF. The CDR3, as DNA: TGCGCCAGCAGCCCATCTGCCTACTCAGAGGAAGAGACCCAGTACTTC.

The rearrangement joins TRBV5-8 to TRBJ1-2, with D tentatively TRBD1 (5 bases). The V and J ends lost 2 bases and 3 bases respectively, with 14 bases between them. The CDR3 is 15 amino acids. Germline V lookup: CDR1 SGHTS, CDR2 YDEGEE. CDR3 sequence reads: CASSFGQGADYGYTF. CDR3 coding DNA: TGTGCCAGCAGCTTCGGGCAGGGCGCTGACTATGGCTACACCTTC.

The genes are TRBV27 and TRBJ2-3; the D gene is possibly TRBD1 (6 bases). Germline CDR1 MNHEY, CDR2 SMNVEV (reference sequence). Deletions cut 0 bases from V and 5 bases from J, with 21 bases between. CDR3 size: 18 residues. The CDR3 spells CASSLSSALWGQQDTQYF. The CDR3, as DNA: TGTGCCAGCAGTTTATCGTCGGCACTTTGGGGGCAACAAGATACGCAGTATTTT.

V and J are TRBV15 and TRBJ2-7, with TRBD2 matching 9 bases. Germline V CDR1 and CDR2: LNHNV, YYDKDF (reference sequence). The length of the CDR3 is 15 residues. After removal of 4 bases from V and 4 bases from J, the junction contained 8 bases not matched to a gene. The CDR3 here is CATSTPGLAVYEQYF. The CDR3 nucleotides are TGTGCCACCAGCACCCCGGGACTAGCCGTTTACGAGCAGTACTTC.

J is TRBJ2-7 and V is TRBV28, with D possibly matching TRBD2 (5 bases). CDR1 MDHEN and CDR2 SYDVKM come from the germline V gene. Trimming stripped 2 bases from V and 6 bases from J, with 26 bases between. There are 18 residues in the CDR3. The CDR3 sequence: CASSLDLSDPILRGEQYF. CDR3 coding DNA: TGTGCCAGCAGTTTAGATCTCAGCGACCCGATACTACGGGGCGAGCAGTACTTC.

DNA for the CDR3: TGCGCCAGCAGCCAACTCCTAGCGGAATCCTACGAGCAGTACTTC. It codes for CASSQLLAESYEQYF. The chain carries TRBV4-3 and TRBJ2-7, with 7 bases lining up with TRBD2. Per the germline V gene, CDR1 is LGHNA and CDR2 is YSLEER. Trimming took 2 bases from V and 1 from J; bases not matched to a gene: 5. The CDR3 sequence is 15 residues long.

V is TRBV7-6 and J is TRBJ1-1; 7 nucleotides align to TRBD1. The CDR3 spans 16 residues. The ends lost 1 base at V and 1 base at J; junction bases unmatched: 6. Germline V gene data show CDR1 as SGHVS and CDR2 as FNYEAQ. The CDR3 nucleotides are TGTGCCAGCAGCTTAGACAGGGGTATTGGGAACACTGAAGCTTTCTTT. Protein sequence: CASSLDRGIGNTEAFF.

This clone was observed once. CDR3 residues: CASSQTGLASYEQYF. CDR3 sequence (DNA): TGTGCCAGCAGCCAGACAGGGTTGGCTTCCTACGAGCAGTACTTC. The J gene is TRBJ2-7, the V gene TRBV27; TRBD1 matches at 7 bases. CDR1 MNHEY and CDR2 SMNVEV come from the germline V gene (reference sequence). Trimming took 6 bases from V and 1 from J; bases not matched to a gene: 9. The CDR3 is 15 amino acids.

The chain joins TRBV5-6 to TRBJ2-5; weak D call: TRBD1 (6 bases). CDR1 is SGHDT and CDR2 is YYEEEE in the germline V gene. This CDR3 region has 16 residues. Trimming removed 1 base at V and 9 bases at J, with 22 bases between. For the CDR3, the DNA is TGTGCCAGCAGCTTGTCTCTTTGGACAGCCGAGGTAGCCCAGTACTTC. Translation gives CASSLSLWTAEVAQYF.

DNA for the CDR3: TGTGCCAGCAGTCCCCCTCCCTGGCTGACCCGCCAGGGCAATGGCTACACCTTC. Protein product: CASSPPPWLTRQGNGYTF. V gene TRBV28 combines with J gene TRBJ1-2, with D maybe TRBD1 (5 bases). Germline values: CDR1 MDHEN, CDR2 SYDVKM. V lost 5 bases and J lost 6, with 28 bases in between. The CDR3 has 18 amino acids.

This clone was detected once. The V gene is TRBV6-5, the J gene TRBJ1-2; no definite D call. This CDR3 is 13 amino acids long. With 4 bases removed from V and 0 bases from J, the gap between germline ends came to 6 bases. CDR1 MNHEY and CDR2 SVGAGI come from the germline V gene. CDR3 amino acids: CASSLAANYGYTF. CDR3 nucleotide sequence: TGTGCCAGCAGTTTGGCGGCTAACTATGGCTACACCTTC.

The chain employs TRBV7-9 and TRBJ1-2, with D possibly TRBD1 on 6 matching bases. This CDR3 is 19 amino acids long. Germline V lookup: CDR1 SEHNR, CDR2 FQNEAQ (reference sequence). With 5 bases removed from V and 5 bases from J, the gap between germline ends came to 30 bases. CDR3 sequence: CASSQPEGVEVSSRYGYTF. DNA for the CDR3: TGTGCCAGCAGCCAGCCTGAGGGGGTCGAGGTTTCCTCTAGGTATGGCTACACCTTC. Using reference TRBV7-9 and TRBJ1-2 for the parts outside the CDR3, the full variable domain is DTGVSQNPRHKITKRGQNVTFRCDPISEHNRLYWYRQTLGQGPEFLTYFQNEAQLEKSRLLSDRFSAERPKGSFSTLEIQRTEQGDSAMYLCASSQPEGVEVSSRYGYTFGSGTRLTVV.

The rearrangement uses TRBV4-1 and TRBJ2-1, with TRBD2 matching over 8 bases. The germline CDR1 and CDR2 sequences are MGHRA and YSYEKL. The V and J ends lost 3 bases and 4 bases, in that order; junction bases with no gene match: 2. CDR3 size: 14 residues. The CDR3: CASSHQRGYNEQFF. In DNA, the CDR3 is TGCGCCAGCAGCCACCAGCGGGGGTACAATGAGCAGTTCTTC.

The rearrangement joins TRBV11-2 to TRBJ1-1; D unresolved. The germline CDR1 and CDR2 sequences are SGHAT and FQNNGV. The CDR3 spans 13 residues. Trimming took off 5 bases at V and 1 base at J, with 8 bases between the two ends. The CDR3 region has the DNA TGTGCCAGCAGCCGAGGGTGGAACACTGAAGCTTTCTTT. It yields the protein CASSRGWNTEAFF.

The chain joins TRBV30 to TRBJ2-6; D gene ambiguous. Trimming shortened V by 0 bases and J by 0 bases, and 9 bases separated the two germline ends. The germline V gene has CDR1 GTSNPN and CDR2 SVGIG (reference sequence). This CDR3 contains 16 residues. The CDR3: CAWSVQSFSGANVLTF. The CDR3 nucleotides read TGTGCCTGGAGTGTACAGTCCTTCTCTGGGGCCAACGTCCTGACTTTC.

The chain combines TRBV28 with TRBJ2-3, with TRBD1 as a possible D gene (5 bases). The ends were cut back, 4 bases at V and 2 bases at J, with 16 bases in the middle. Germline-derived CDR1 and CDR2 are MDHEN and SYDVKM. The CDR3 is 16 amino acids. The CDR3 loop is CASSSATASLTDTQYF. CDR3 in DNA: TGTGCCAGCAGTTCGGCGACAGCCTCCCTCACAGATACGCAGTATTTT.

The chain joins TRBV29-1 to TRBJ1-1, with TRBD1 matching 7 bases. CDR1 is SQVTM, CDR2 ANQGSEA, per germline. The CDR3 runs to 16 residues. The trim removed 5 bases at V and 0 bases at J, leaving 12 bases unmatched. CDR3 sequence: CSVPQSTGPMNTEAFF. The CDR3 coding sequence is TGCAGCGTTCCCCAATCGACAGGGCCTATGAACACTGAAGCTTTCTTT.

The CDR3 nucleotides read TGTGCCAGCAGTCCCGGGACAGAGTCCTACGAGCAGTACTTC. Protein sequence: CASSPGTESYEQYF. V gene TRBV6-4 combines with J gene TRBJ2-7, with 7 bases aligning to TRBD1. The germline V gene encodes CDR1 MRHNA and CDR2 SNTAGT. This CDR3 region has 14 residues. The V segment lost 5 bases and the J segment 1 base; nucleotides outside the gene matches: 5.

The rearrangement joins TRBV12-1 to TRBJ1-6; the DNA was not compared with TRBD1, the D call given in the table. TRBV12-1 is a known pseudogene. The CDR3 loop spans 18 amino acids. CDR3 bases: TGTGCCAGCAGTTCCGCCCGGACAGGAAGCTCCTATAATTCACCCCTCCACTTT. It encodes CASSSARTGSSYNSPLHF.

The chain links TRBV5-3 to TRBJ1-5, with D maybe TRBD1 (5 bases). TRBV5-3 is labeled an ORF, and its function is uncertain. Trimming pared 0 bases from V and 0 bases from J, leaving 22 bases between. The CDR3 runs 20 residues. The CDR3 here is CARSLARDSIVPFSNQPQHF. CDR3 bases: TGTGCCAGAAGCTTGGCCCGCGACAGTATAGTACCCTTTAGCAATCAGCCCCAGCATTTT.